The subject of this entry is one TCR beta chain. Its target is unknown. This sample was included in a study of T cell responses to AZD1222 COVID-19 vaccine. Study-level points and caveats: Spike regions recognized by vaccine-associated CD4 TCRs spanned the protein, led by 160-218 and 743-854.

Data came from immunoSEQ multiplex PCR; TCRdb stores just in-frame clones and leaves some out. The table shows more than 60,000 clones, with around four fifths occurring only once. The receptor was isolated from an adult who received the AZD1222 COVID-19 vaccine. The material was peripheral blood, obtained 28 days after the second AZD1222 dose.

The CDR3 sequence: CASSEGQLYEQYF. The CDR3 DNA reads TGTGCCAGCAGCGAAGGACAGCTCTACGAGCAGTACTTC. This chain uses TRBV3-1 (or the pseudogene TRBV3-2) with TRBJ2-7, with D possibly being TRBD1 (6 bases). Trimming cost V 5 bases and J 3 bases, with 11 bases left between them. Germline assignment: CDR1 LGHDT and CDR2 YNNKEL (reference sequence). This CDR3 contains 13 residues.